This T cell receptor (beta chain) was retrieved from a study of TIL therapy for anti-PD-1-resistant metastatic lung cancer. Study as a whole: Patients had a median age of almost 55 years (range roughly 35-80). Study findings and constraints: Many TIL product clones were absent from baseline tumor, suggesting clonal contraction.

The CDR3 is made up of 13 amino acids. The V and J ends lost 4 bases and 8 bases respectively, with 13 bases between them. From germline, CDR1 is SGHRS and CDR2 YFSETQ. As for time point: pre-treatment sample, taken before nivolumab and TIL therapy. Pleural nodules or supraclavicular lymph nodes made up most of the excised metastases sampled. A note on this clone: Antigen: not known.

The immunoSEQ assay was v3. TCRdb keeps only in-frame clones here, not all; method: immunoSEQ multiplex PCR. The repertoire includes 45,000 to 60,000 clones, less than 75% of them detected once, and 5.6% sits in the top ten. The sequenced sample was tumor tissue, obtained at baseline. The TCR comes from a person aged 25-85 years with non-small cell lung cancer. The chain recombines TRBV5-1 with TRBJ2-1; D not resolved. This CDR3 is CASSPLPGYEQFF. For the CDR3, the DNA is TGCGCCAGCAGCCCCCTGCCTGGCTATGAGCAGTTCTTC.